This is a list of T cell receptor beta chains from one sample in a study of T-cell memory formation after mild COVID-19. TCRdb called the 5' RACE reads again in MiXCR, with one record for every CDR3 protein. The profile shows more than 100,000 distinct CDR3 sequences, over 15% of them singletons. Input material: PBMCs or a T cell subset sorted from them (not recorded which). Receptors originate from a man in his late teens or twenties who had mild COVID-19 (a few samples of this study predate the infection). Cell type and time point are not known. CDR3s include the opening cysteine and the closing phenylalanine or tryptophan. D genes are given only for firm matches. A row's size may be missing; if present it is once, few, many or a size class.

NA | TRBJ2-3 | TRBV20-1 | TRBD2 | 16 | CSASQSLTSGSDTQYF | TGCAGTGCTAGCCAAAGTCTGACTAGCGGCTCAGATACGCAGTATTTT
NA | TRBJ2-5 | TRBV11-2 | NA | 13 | CASSLDLSGTQYF | TGTGCCAGCAGCTTAGATCTAAGTGGGACCCAGTACTTC
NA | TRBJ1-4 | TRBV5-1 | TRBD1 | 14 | CASSFDRVDEKLFF | TGCGCCAGCAGCTTTGACAGGGTGGACGAAAAACTGTTTTTT
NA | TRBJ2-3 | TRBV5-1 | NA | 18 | CASSSSPWVRGSTDTQYF | TGCGCCAGCAGCTCAAGCCCTTGGGTGCGGGGAAGCACAGATACGCAGTATTTT
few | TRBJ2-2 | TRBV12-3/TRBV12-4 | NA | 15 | CASSRRGWISGELFF | TGTGCCAGCAGTCGCAGGGGTTGGATATCCGGGGAGCTGTTTTTT
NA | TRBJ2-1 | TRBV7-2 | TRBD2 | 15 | CASSLVGDYVNEQFF | TGTGCCAGCAGCTTAGTTGGGGACTACGTCAATGAGCAGTTCTTC
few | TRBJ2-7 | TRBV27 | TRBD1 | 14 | CASSFRDRAYEQYF | TGTGCCAGCAGCTTCCGGGACAGGGCCTACGAGCAGTACTTC
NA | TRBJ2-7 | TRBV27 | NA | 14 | CASSLWPFSGEQYF | TGTGCCAGCAGCCTGTGGCCTTTCAGCGGCGAGCAGTACTTC
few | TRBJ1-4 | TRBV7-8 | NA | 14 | CASSLSGLGEKLFF | TGTGCCAGCAGCTTATCGGGCTTGGGTGAAAAACTGTTTTTT
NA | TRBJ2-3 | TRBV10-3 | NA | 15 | CAISEPATRTDTQYF | TGTGCCATCAGTGAGCCCGCGACACGCACAGATACGCAGTATTTT
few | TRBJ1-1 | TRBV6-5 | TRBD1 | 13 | CASRDRVNTEAFF | TGTGCCTCCCGGGACAGGGTGAACACTGAAGCTTTCTTT
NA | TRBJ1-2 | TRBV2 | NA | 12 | CASRTESYGYTF | TGTGCCAGCAGAACAGAATCCTATGGCTACACCTTC
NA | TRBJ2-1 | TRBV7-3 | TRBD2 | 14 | CASGAGLATNEQFF | TGTGCCAGCGGCGCGGGACTAGCGACCAATGAGCAGTTCTTC
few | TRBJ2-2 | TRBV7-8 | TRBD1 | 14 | CASSILRGSGELFF | TGTGCCAGCAGCATACTCAGGGGGTCCGGGGAGCTGTTTTTT
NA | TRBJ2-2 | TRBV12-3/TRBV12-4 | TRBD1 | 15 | CASRATGGPTGELFF | TGTGCCAGCAGGGCGACAGGGGGTCCTACCGGGGAGCTGTTTTTT
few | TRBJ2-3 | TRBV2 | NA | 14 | CASSRDGSTDTQYF | TGTGCCAGCAGTAGGGATGGTAGCACAGATACGCAGTATTTT
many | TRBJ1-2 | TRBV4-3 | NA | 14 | CASSQLAASYGYTF | TGCGCCAGCAGCCAACTGGCAGCTTCCTATGGCTACACCTTC
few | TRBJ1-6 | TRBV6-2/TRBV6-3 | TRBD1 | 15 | CASSRAGTGNSPLHF | TGTGCCAGCAGCCGCGCCGGGACAGGGAATTCACCCCTCCACTTT
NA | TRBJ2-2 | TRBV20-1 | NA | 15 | CSAPGGTDFTGELFF | TGCAGTGCTCCTGGCGGGACGGATTTCACCGGGGAGCTGTTTTTT
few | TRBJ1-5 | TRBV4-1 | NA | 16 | CASSQGGLLGNQPQHF | TGCGCCAGCAGCCAAGGGGGACTCCTCGGCAATCAGCCCCAGCATTTT
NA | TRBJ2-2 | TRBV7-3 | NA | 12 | CASSLGDGELFF | TGTGCCAGCAGCTTAGGGGACGGGGAGCTGTTTTTT
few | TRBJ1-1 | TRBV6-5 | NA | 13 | CASSYSGQGEAFF | TGTGCCAGCAGTTACTCGGGGCAGGGTGAAGCTTTCTTT